Each of the 9 T cell receptor beta chains below was sequenced from the same sample in a study of cytomegalovirus exposure and HLA in healthy donors. PCR involved 60 Vbeta and 13 Jbeta primers. Produced via immunoSEQ multiplex PCR; TCRdb's table is partial and in-frame only. The data contain under 200,000 clones, approximately 85% of them singletons. The sample was PBMCs. The source is a young man in good health and CMV-seropositive.

This clone was found a few times. This specimen includes other DNA sequences encoding the same CDR3. This chain connects TRBV5-1 to TRBJ2-3, with 7 bases matching TRBD2. Germline values: CDR1 SGHRS, CDR2 YFSETQ. The CDR3 contains 14 residues. V shed 2 bases and J 3 bases; nucleotides not matched to a gene: 3. CDR3 sequence (DNA): TGCGCCAGCAGCTTCCGACTAGCAACAGATACGCAGTATTTT. Protein sequence: CASSFRLATDTQYF.

The genes are TRBV30 and TRBJ2-3, with 9 bases lining up with TRBD1. The ends lost 5 bases at V and 1 base at J; junction bases unmatched: 7. Looked up from germline, CDR1 is GTSNPN and CDR2 is SVGIG (reference sequence). The CDR3 spans 15 residues. The CDR3 DNA follows: TGTGCCTGGGCAGGACAGGGGTCCCGCACAGATACGCAGTATTTT. As protein: CAWAGQGSRTDTQYF.

V and J are TRBV7-9 and TRBJ1-2; D remains ambiguous. The germline gives CDR1 SEHNR, CDR2 FQNEAQ (reference sequence). The CDR3 loop spans 13 amino acids. V dropped 5 bases and J dropped 3 bases, with 10 bases sitting between them. CDR3 DNA: TGTGCCAGCAGCCAAGGCGCGGACTATGGCTACACCTTC. Protein: CASSQGADYGYTF.

This chain joins TRBV9 and TRBJ1-1; no reliable D call. The germline V and J ends were trimmed by 1 base and 1 base, with 11 bases remaining between them. The germline gives CDR1 SGDLS, CDR2 YYNGEE. The CDR3 spans 15 residues. The CDR3, as DNA: TGTGCCAGCAGCGTAAGTTTGGCCGCGAACACTGAAGCTTTCTTT. This codes for CASSVSLAANTEAFF.

This clone was observed a few times. The chain combines TRBV7-2 with TRBJ2-7; tentative D call: TRBD2 (6 bases). Between the trimmed V and J ends, which lost 5 bases and 0 bases, there was a span of 11 bases. In germline, CDR1 is SGHTA, CDR2 FQGNSA. This CDR3 spans 14 amino acids. The CDR3 DNA is TGTGCCAGCAGCCCCGGGGGTAGCTCCTACGAGCAGTACTTC. Amino acids: CASSPGGSSYEQYF.

In its sample, this clone was seen once. The chain combines TRBV11-2 with TRBJ2-3; D call uncertain. Looked up from germline, CDR1 is SGHAT and CDR2 is FQNNGV. Trimming pared 1 base from V and 9 bases from J, leaving 14 bases between. This CDR3 region has 14 residues. DNA of the CDR3: TGTGCCAGCAGCTTAGTCGGAGCTTCTTCGACGCAGTATTTT. Translation gives CASSLVGASSTQYF.

The chain couples TRBV6-5 to TRBJ1-3, with D perhaps TRBD1 (5 bases). Germline CDR1 is MNHEY and CDR2 is SVGAGI. The CDR3 spans 15 residues. The germline V and J ends were trimmed by 0 bases and 6 bases, with 12 bases remaining between them. The CDR3 loop reads CASSYSRGFENTIYF. The CDR3 DNA is TGTGCCAGCAGTTACTCACGGGGGTTCGAAAACACCATATATTTT.

This chain joins TRBV6-6 and TRBJ2-2; 7 nucleotides align to TRBD1. CDR3 length: 15 amino acids. Unmatched junction bases numbered 7, after V lost 2 bases and J lost 7 bases. Germline CDR1 MNHNY, CDR2 SVGAGI (reference sequence). CDR3 in DNA: TGTGCCAGCAGTTACCCTACAGGGGTGGGCGGGGAGCTGTTTTTT. It encodes CASSYPTGVGGELFF.

The CDR3 loop is CASSHPTDSYNSPLHF. CDR3 coding DNA: TGCGCCAGCAGTCACCCGACAGACTCCTATAATTCACCCCTCCACTTT. The chain has TRBV23-1 and TRBJ1-6, with a possible D match to TRBD1 (5 bases). TRBV23-1 qualifies as an ORF whose function is uncertain. The CDR3 runs to 16 residues. The germline V and J ends were trimmed by 3 bases and 0 bases, with 9 bases remaining between them.